Presented here are 10 T cell receptor beta chains from one specimen sequenced in a study of CD8 T cells in ankylosing spondylitis. TCRdb reanalysed the 5' RACE reads using MiXCR and keeps one entry per CDR3 protein. Here the sample spans fewer than 250,000 distinct CDR3 sequences, 20% to 30% being singletons. The sample was blood, either unsorted or a sorted T cell fraction (not recorded which). These receptors came from a male donor with ankylosing spondylitis or in good health (not recorded which).

This chain connects TRBV12-3 or TRBV12-4 to TRBJ2-1, with TRBD1 matching 11 bases. The CDR3 covers 15 residues. J was trimmed by 15 bases and V by 3 bases; bases with no gene match: 13. This CDR3 reads CASSFSGQGVTGGFF. CDR3 coding DNA: TGTGCCAGCAGTTTTTCGGGACAGGGGGTCACAGGTGGGTTCTTC.

The gene calls are TRBV7-2 and TRBJ2-3; D is ambiguous. The CDR3 is made up of 12 amino acids. The germline V and J ends were trimmed by 5 bases and 2 bases, with 5 bases remaining between them. Germline V gene data show CDR1 as SGHTA and CDR2 as FQGNSA. This chain's CDR3 is CASSALTDTQYF. The CDR3 DNA sequence: TGTGCCAGCAGCGCCCTCACAGATACGCAGTATTTT.

CDR3 sequence (DNA): TGTGCCAGCAGCTTGATACCGGTCGTGGGGAACTATGGCTACACCTTC. Protein product: CASSLIPVVGNYGYTF. This chain connects TRBV5-6 to TRBJ1-2; D is unclear. The CDR3 sequence is 16 residues long. The V end lost 1 base, the J end lost 2 bases, and 15 bases lay between the germline ends. From germline, CDR1 is SGHDT and CDR2 YYEEEE.

Many counts were recorded for this clonotype. The chain is built from TRBV5-1 and TRBJ2-5; TRBD2 aligns across 10 bases. The CDR3 runs 13 residues. Germline values: CDR1 SGHRS, CDR2 YFSETQ. Losses at the gene ends were 4 bases for V and 6 bases for J; bases not matched to a gene: 3. The chain's CDR3 is CASSHTSGKTQYF. The CDR3 bases are TGCGCCAGCAGCCATACTAGCGGGAAGACCCAGTACTTC. Combining the CDR3 with reference TRBV5-1 and TRBJ2-5 gives the whole variable domain KAGVTQTPRYLIKTRGQQVTLSCSPISGHRSVSWYQQTPGQGLQFLFEYFSETQRNKGNFPGRFSGRQFSNSRSEMNVSTLELGDSALYLCASSHTSGKTQYFGPGTRLLVL.

The rearrangement links TRBV9 to TRBJ2-3, with D uncertain. There are 14 residues in the CDR3. The germline V gene has CDR1 SGDLS and CDR2 YYNGEE. The V end was cut by 0 bases, the J end by 6 bases, with 11 bases between. The CDR3 nucleotides are TGTGCCAGCAGCGTAGAGTGGGTCACTGATACGCAGTATTTT. It encodes CASSVEWVTDTQYF.

In this sample, this clonotype turned up a few times. The V call is TRBV7-2, the J call TRBJ2-7; D gene ambiguous. The germline V gene has CDR1 SGHTA and CDR2 FQGNSA. The CDR3 length is 12 residues. Trimming removed 3 bases from V and 0 bases from J, with 3 bases in between. Here the CDR3 DNA reads TGTGCCAGCAGCTTCAGCTCCTACGAGCAGTACTTC. This sequence encodes CASSFSSYEQYF.

This clonotype has a handful of counts. The V and J genes are TRBV7-2 and TRBJ2-5; no reliable D call. This CDR3 has 13 residues. Germline CDR1 is SGHTA and CDR2 is FQGNSA. Trimming cost V 5 bases and J 4 bases, with 11 bases left between them. CDR3 amino acids: CASSIPVLETQYF. The CDR3 DNA follows: TGTGCCAGCAGCATTCCAGTATTAGAGACCCAGTACTTC.

The V gene is TRBV29-1, the J gene TRBJ2-3, with D tentatively TRBD1 (5 bases). The germline V gene has CDR1 SQVTM and CDR2 ANQGSEA. This CDR3 contains 14 residues. Deletions cut 6 bases from V and 5 bases from J, with 18 bases between. The CDR3 DNA reads TGCAGCGTCGATCTAGGGGCTATTGAAGATACGCAGTATTTT. It translates to CSVDLGAIEDTQYF.

The J gene is TRBJ2-7, the V gene TRBV20-1; D not resolved. This CDR3 contains 11 residues. Per the germline V gene, CDR1 is DFQATT and CDR2 is SNEGSKA (reference sequence). Trimming stripped 0 bases from V and 6 bases from J, with 6 bases between. CDR3 coding DNA: TGCAGTGCTAGAGATTCGGGCGAGCAGTACTTC. It translates to CSARDSGEQYF.

This clonotype has only a few counts. The chain recombines TRBV6-1 with TRBJ1-1, with a weak D call TRBD1 (5 bases). Germline loops: CDR1 MNHNS, CDR2 SASEGT. The V and J ends lost 7 bases and 4 bases respectively, with 16 bases between them. The CDR3 covers 14 residues. The CDR3 loop reads CASMGRVGSTEAFF. As DNA, the CDR3 is TGTGCCAGCATGGGCAGGGTCGGTAGCACTGAAGCTTTCTTT.